The T cell receptor beta chain under discussion was sequenced for a study of shared clonotypes between healthy human individuals. General study findings and limits: Only blood underwent sampling, and tissue repertoires likely differ. The expectation was that sequencing depth would affect clonotype sharing among donors.

This clone has a single count. Antigen: not known. The DNA input per sorted-subset replicate PCR was roughly 210 ng, corresponding to 30,000 or so T cell genomes. Libraries were prepared by immunoSEQ multiplex PCR; TCRdb keeps only in-frame clonotypes and omits some of them. Found here are 630,000 or so clones, 98% of them singletons; the top ten hold 0.25% to 0.35%. Trimming left V 0 bases short and J 4 bases short, with 13 bases between. Germline values: CDR1 SQVTM, CDR2 ANQGSEA. CDR3 length equals 15 residues. Naivety among CD8 cells was defined by CD45RO negativity and positive CCR7 selection, thereby excluding terminally differentiated effector memory CD45RA+ cells. The study drew all its donors from Caucasian adults living in Nashville, Tennessee.

The sequence was obtained from a man aged 25-40 years in good health. The sequenced sample consisted of naive CD8+ T cells sorted from blood. This chain joins TRBV29-1 and TRBJ1-3; unclear D gene. CDR3: CSVEDSNERGNTIYF. The CDR3, as DNA: TGCAGCGTTGAAGATAGCAATGAAAGAGGAAACACCATATATTTT.